The clone carrying this T cell receptor (beta chain) came up many times. Its antigen is not identified. TCRdb recomputed calls from the 5' RACE reads with MiXCR, one row per CDR3 protein. The sample has around 200,000 distinct CDR3 sequences, 16% seen once. CDR1 is SGHRS and CDR2 is YFSETQ in the germline V gene. The length of the CDR3 is 12 residues. V lost 4 bases to trimming and J lost 4 bases, with 6 bases between them. This sample stems from a study of T-cell memory formation after mild COVID-19. At the level of the study: Largely, the TCR clusters proved donor specific.

Whole-study findings and limits: CM and EM subsets held most contracting CD4+ clones; EMRA held CD8+ ones. Later expanders leaned toward CD4+, whereas clones contracting from day 15 to 85 were balanced CD4/CD8.

The specimen sequenced was PBMCs or a T cell subset sorted from them (not recorded which). The V and J genes are TRBV5-1 and TRBJ2-1; no reliable D call. The clonotype originates from an adult woman who had mild COVID-19 (a few samples of this study predate the infection). Cell type and time point are not known. CDR3 residues: CASSLPYNEQFF. The CDR3 bases are TGCGCCAGCAGCCTGCCGTACAATGAGCAGTTCTTC.